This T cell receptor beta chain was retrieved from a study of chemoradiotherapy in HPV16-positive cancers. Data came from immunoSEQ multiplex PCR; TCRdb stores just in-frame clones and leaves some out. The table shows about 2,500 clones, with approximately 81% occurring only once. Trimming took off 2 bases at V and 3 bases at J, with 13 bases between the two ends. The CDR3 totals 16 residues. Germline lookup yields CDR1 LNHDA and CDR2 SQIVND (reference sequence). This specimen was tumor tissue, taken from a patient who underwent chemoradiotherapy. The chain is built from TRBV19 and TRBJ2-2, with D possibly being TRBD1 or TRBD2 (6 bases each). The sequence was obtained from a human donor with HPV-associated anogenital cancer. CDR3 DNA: TGTGCCAGTAGTATAAGGGGGACTCCTTACACCGGGGAGCTGTTTTTT. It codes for CASSIRGTPYTGELFF.